These 10 T cell receptor beta chains share one sample of origin, sequenced in a study of T-cell reconstitution after alpha-beta-depleted transplantation in children. Preparation of the TCRbeta library was carried out with unique molecular identifiers. A single record per CDR3 protein comes from TCRdb applying MiXCR to the PCR reads. The sample lists 800,000 to 1,000,000 distinct CDR3 sequences; 25% to 35% were seen once. Specimen: PBMCs, mostly from graft donor cells, collected 360 days after TCRalphabeta/CD19-depleted stem cell transplant. The receptors derive from a boy in the first two years of life who had a stem cell transplant for SCID, so the T cells may come from the graft donor.

This clonotype came up a few times. V is TRBV6-1 and J is TRBJ1-1, with 12 bases aligning to TRBD1. The germline CDR1 and CDR2 sequences are MNHNS and SASEGT. The J segment lost 4 bases and the V segment lost 4 bases, leaving 7 bases of the junction unmatched. The CDR3 runs to 16 residues. This CDR3 is CASSGGTGGGGTEAFF. CDR3 DNA: TGTGCCAGCAGTGGCGGGACAGGGGGCGGTGGCACTGAAGCTTTCTTT.

This clonotype has just a few counts. The chain has TRBV18 and TRBJ2-1; D gene unclear. The CDR3 spans 12 residues. Germline V gives CDR1 KGHSH, CDR2 LQKENI. Trimming shortened V by 6 bases and J by 5 bases, and 8 bases separated the two germline ends. CDR3 DNA: TGTGCCAGCTCCCAGACCCACAATGAGCAGTTCTTC. It translates to CASSQTHNEQFF. The full variable domain, its missing parts supplied by reference TRBV18 and TRBJ2-1, is NAGVMQNPRHLVRRRGQEARLRCSPMKGHSHVYWYRQLPEEGLKFMVYLQKENIIDESGMPKERFSAEFPKEGPSILRIQQVVRGDSAAYFCASSQTHNEQFFGPGTRLTVL.

The rearrangement uses TRBV7-2 and TRBJ2-2; either TRBD1 or TRBD2 may supply D (5 bases each). The V gene lost 9 bases and the J gene lost 5 bases, with 10 bases spanning the gap. In germline, CDR1 is SGHTA, CDR2 FQGNSA. The CDR3 is 12 amino acids. The CDR3 DNA follows: TGTGCCAGTACTTGGGGGACCGGGGAGCTGTTTTTT. This translates into CASTWGTGELFF.

This sequence joins TRBV5-1 and TRBJ2-1; D perhaps matches TRBD1 (7 bases). Germline loops: CDR1 SGHRS, CDR2 YFSETQ. There are 14 residues in the CDR3. The V and J ends lost 8 bases and 7 bases respectively, with 19 bases between them. The CDR3 DNA reads TGCGCCAGTCTACAGGAGGGGGCACAGAATGAGCAGTTCTTC. It yields the protein CASLQEGAQNEQFF.

The table lists this clonotype with a few counts. The CDR3 sequence: CSARMGAYNEQFF. The CDR3 nucleotides read TGCAGTGCTAGGATGGGGGCCTACAATGAGCAGTTCTTC. This chain links TRBV20-1 with TRBJ2-1; the D gene could be TRBD1 or TRBD2 (5 bases each). Germline V gene sequence: CDR1 DFQATT, CDR2 SNEGSKA (reference sequence). This CDR3 spans 13 amino acids. V was shortened by 3 bases and J by 2 bases, with 8 bases between the two germline ends.

The chain joins TRBV12-3 or TRBV12-4 to TRBJ2-7, with no clear D. The V end was cut by 2 bases, the J end by 1 base, with 9 bases between. CDR3 size: 14 residues. The CDR3 region has the DNA TGTGCCAGCAGTTTAAACGGTTGGTCCTACGAGCAGTACTTC. This codes for CASSLNGWSYEQYF.

This clonotype was observed a handful of times. The chain employs TRBV15 and TRBJ1-1, with TRBD1 as a possible D gene (6 bases). Trimming removed 3 bases at V and 3 bases at J, with 8 bases between. Germline V gene lookup returns CDR1 LNHNV and CDR2 YYDKDF (reference sequence). This CDR3 has 13 amino acids. CDR3 amino acids: CATSSDRHTEAFF. CDR3 DNA: TGTGCCACCAGCAGTGACAGGCACACTGAAGCTTTCTTT.

This clonotype was detected only a few times. CDR3 nucleotides: TGCGCCAGCAGCCAAGATCCCGGACAGGCGGCAACTAATGAAAAACTGTTTTTT. It translates to CASSQDPGQAATNEKLFF. V and J are TRBV4-3 and TRBJ1-4; 7 bases map to TRBD1. The junction had 7 bases not matched to a gene; V was cut back by 0 bases and J by 0 bases. Germline V gene sequence: CDR1 LGHNA, CDR2 YSLEER. This CDR3 has 18 amino acids.

The J gene is TRBJ2-7, the V gene TRBV28; D possibly corresponds to TRBD1 (6 bases). Germline V CDR1 and CDR2: MDHEN, SYDVKM. Trimming took off 3 bases at V and 12 bases at J, with 12 bases between the two ends. The CDR3 is 11 residues long. The chain's CDR3 is CASSFRTAMYF. CDR3 in DNA: TGTGCCAGCAGTTTCAGGACAGCCATGTACTTC. The full variable domain, completed using reference TRBV28 and TRBJ2-7, is DVKVTQSSRYLVKRTGEKVFLECVQDMDHENMFWYRQDPGLGLRLIYFSYDVKMKEKGDIPEGYSVSREKKERFSLILESASTNQTSMYLCASSFRTAMYFGPGTRLTVT.

This chain uses TRBV12-3 or TRBV12-4 with TRBJ2-7; 10 nucleotides line up with TRBD1. V dropped 1 base and J dropped 5; count of bases not matched to a gene: 5. The length of the CDR3 is 15 residues. Here the CDR3 reads CASSLGGTGDNEQYF. The CDR3 DNA sequence: TGTGCCAGCAGTTTAGGTGGGACAGGGGACAACGAGCAGTACTTC.